A single sample gave rise to the 19 T cell receptor beta chains below, sequenced in a study of CD8 T cells in ankylosing spondylitis. TCRdb processed the 5' RACE reads anew with MiXCR; each CDR3 protein has one entry. The sample contains some 140,000 distinct CDR3 sequences, 7.5% to 9.5% of which appear only once. The material sequenced was synovial fluid, either unsorted or a sorted T cell fraction (not recorded which). These receptors all come from a male donor with ankylosing spondylitis.

In this sample, this clonotype turned up many times. J is TRBJ1-1 and V is TRBV10-3, with TRBD1 matching 12 bases. Trimming took 7 bases from V and 6 from J; bases not matched to a gene: 6. CDR1 is ENHRY, CDR2 SYGVKD, per germline. There are 14 residues in the CDR3. The CDR3 spells CAITGTGGASEAFF. CDR3 nucleotides: TGTGCCATCACCGGGACAGGGGGCGCATCTGAAGCTTTCTTT.

This clonotype was counted at least ten times. The chain uses TRBV5-1 and TRBJ1-2, with 7 bases identical to TRBD1. V lost 4 bases to trimming and J lost 7 bases; unmatched junction nucleotides: 7. The CDR3 runs to 13 residues. Germline CDR1 and CDR2: SGHRS and YFSETQ. Here the CDR3 reads CASSAPTGAGYTF. The CDR3 nucleotides read TGCGCCAGCAGCGCTCCAACAGGGGCTGGCTACACCTTC.

A few counts support this clonotype. This chain links TRBV5-1 with TRBJ1-5; 11 bases line up with TRBD1. The V gene end was trimmed by 4 bases and the J gene end by 2 bases; junction bases not matched to a gene: 14. This CDR3 is 19 amino acids long. The V gene's germline CDR1 is SGHRS and CDR2 YFSETQ. The CDR3 DNA reads as TGCGCCAGCAGCCCTTCTGGGACAGGGGGTTTTATTGGCAATCAGCCCCAGCATTTT. Translating it yields CASSPSGTGGFIGNQPQHF.

This clonotype was seen many times. The chain has TRBV27 and TRBJ1-2; TRBD1 might be the D (6 bases). Trimming left V 5 bases short and J 0 bases short, with 25 bases between. Germline-derived CDR1 and CDR2 are MNHEY and SMNVEV (reference sequence). The CDR3 covers 19 residues. CDR3 in amino acids: CASSISGQWGAEANYGYTF. DNA for the CDR3: TGTGCCAGCAGTATTAGCGGACAGTGGGGTGCCGAAGCTAACTATGGCTACACCTTC.

This clonotype was detected a few times. The V call is TRBV5-1, the J call TRBJ2-7; 7 positions agree with TRBD1. The CDR3 is 15 residues long. Germline V gives CDR1 SGHRS, CDR2 YFSETQ. Trimming removed 4 bases from V and 0 bases from J; junction bases left unmatched: 7. CDR3 amino acids: CASSVLGQSSYEQYF. The CDR3 nucleotides read TGCGCCAGCAGCGTGCTGGGACAGAGCTCCTACGAGCAGTACTTC.

This clonotype was seen a handful of times. The CDR3 spells CASSSPRDRGADTQYF. The CDR3 DNA sequence: TGTGCCAGCAGCTCCCCCCGGGACAGGGGGGCAGATACGCAGTATTTT. J is TRBJ2-3 and V is TRBV27; 11 nucleotides agree with TRBD1. Germline CDR1 MNHEY, CDR2 SMNVEV (reference sequence). This CDR3 has 16 residues. The ends lost 6 bases at V and 4 bases at J; junction bases unmatched: 9.

This clonotype was counted many times. V is TRBV20-1 and J is TRBJ2-7, with D possibly being TRBD2 (6 bases). Germline CDR1 and CDR2: DFQATT and SNEGSKA (reference sequence). Trimming took off 0 bases at V and 0 bases at J, with 12 bases between the two ends. This CDR3 spans 15 amino acids. The CDR3 reads CSARDGGGASYEQYF. Written as DNA, the CDR3 is TGCAGTGCTAGAGACGGAGGAGGGGCCTCCTACGAGCAGTACTTC.

This clonotype has a handful of counts. DNA for the CDR3: TGTGCCAGCAGCCCCTGGGGTAGCTCGGAAGATGAGCAGTTCTTC. It encodes CASSPWGSSEDEQFF. This sequence joins TRBV7-2 and TRBJ2-1, with D unresolved. V lost 5 bases to trimming and J lost 8 bases, with 19 bases between them. Germline assignment: CDR1 SGHTA and CDR2 FQGNSA. This CDR3 region has 15 residues.

This chain joins TRBV30 and TRBJ1-6, with a tentative D call TRBD1 (6 bases). V lost 0 bases, J lost 10 bases, and 16 bases lay in between. Germline lookup yields CDR1 GTSNPN and CDR2 SVGIG (reference sequence). This CDR3 spans 15 amino acids. The CDR3 nucleotides are TGTGCCTGGAGTGTACAGGTCGGGGGGCACTCACCCCTCCACTTT. This gives the protein CAWSVQVGGHSPLHF.

J is TRBJ1-1 and V is TRBV2, with D possibly being TRBD1 (5 bases). Trimming left V 3 bases short and J 11 bases short, with 16 bases between. This CDR3 spans 13 amino acids. From germline, CDR1 is SNHLY and CDR2 FYNNEI. CDR3 in amino acids: CASSEGRTLDAFF. CDR3 in DNA: TGTGCCAGCAGTGAGGGACGTACCCTAGATGCTTTCTTT.

V and J are TRBV20-1 and TRBJ2-7, with D tentatively TRBD1 or TRBD2 (6 bases each). With 6 bases removed from V and 2 bases from J, the gap between germline ends came to 17 bases. The CDR3 is 14 amino acids. The V gene's germline CDR1 is DFQATT and CDR2 SNEGSKA (reference sequence). The CDR3 reads CSAQDGGPTYEQYF. For the CDR3, the DNA is TGCAGTGCCCAGGATGGGGGGCCAACCTACGAGCAGTACTTC.

This chain uses TRBV15 with TRBJ1-1; no clear D gene. Germline assignment: CDR1 LNHNV and CDR2 YYDKDF (reference sequence). CDR3 size: 12 residues. Trimming cost V 3 bases and J 8 bases, with 10 bases left between them. CDR3 residues: CATSRLLREAFF. The CDR3, as DNA: TGTGCCACCAGCAGGCTATTGAGAGAAGCTTTCTTT.

The CDR3 DNA reads TGCGCCAGCAGCCCTGGCCCCGACAGGGACAATCAGCCCCAGCATTTT. Translated: CASSPGPDRDNQPQHF. The chain employs TRBV5-1 and TRBJ1-5, with 7 bases that match TRBD1. The CDR3 is 16 residues long. Per germline, CDR1 SGHRS and CDR2 YFSETQ. With V trimmed by 4 bases and J by 3 bases, 10 bases remained unmatched.

This chain connects TRBV28 to TRBJ2-3; 10 positions agree with TRBD2. Losses at the gene ends were 8 bases for V and 7 bases for J; bases not matched to a gene: 12. This CDR3 region has 15 residues. Germline CDR1 and CDR2: MDHEN and SYDVKM. This CDR3 reads CASAGLAAGGHTQYF. CDR3 bases: TGTGCCAGCGCCGGACTAGCGGCAGGGGGGCATACGCAGTATTTT.

This clonotype was observed many times. J is TRBJ2-7 and V is TRBV7-2; 8 nucleotides line up with TRBD2. Trimming cost V 4 bases and J 3 bases; bases outside gene matches: 8. CDR1 SGHTA and CDR2 FQGNSA come from the germline V gene. The CDR3 runs 15 residues. CDR3 loop: CASSYQAGVIYEQYF. As DNA, the CDR3 is TGTGCCAGCAGCTATCAAGCGGGAGTGATCTACGAGCAGTACTTC.

This clonotype was observed at least ten times. V and J are TRBV20-1 and TRBJ2-4, with 7 nucleotides matching TRBD1. From germline, CDR1 is DFQATT and CDR2 SNEGSKA (reference sequence). The V and J ends lost 0 bases and 1 base, in that order; junction bases with no gene match: 9. This CDR3 spans 17 amino acids. The CDR3 sequence: CSARDHQRGPAKNIQYF. CDR3 DNA: TGCAGTGCTAGAGATCATCAAAGGGGGCCGGCCAAAAACATTCAGTACTTC.

This clonotype has more than one count but fewer than ten. The V call is TRBV29-1, the J call TRBJ2-5; D may be TRBD1 (5 bases). V was shortened by 3 bases and J by 1 base, with 9 bases between the two germline ends. CDR1 and CDR2 (germline): SQVTM, ANQGSEA. This CDR3 spans 13 amino acids. DNA of the CDR3: TGCAGCGTTGACAAGGGGTTCCAAGAGACCCAGTACTTC. Residues: CSVDKGFQETQYF.

J is TRBJ2-1 and V is TRBV4-3; D not resolved. V dropped 4 bases and J dropped 0 bases, with 13 bases sitting between them. Looked up from germline, CDR1 is LGHNA and CDR2 is YSLEER. This CDR3 is 16 amino acids long. CDR3 sequence reads: CASSPFGRSSYNEQFF. DNA for the CDR3: TGCGCCAGCAGCCCTTTTGGACGGTCCTCCTACAATGAGCAGTTCTTC.

The chain combines TRBV6-2 or TRBV6-3 with TRBJ1-5; 12 bases fit TRBD1. V lost 2 bases to trimming and J lost 6 bases; unmatched junction nucleotides: 5. The CDR3 loop spans 16 amino acids. Germline CDR1 reads MNHEY; CDR2 reads SVGEGT. The DNA for the CDR3 is TGTGCCAGCAGTTACGGGACAGGGGGCCGGGGTCAGCCCCAGCATTTT. The encoded protein is CASSYGTGGRGQPQHF.